These T cell receptor beta chains were read from a single sample in a study of blood T cell repertoires in COVID-19. The table came from immunoSEQ multiplex PCR; TCRdb's copy has only in-frame clones and leaves some out. In the table there are 30,000 to 35,000 clones, approximately 93% of which are singletons. The sequenced sample was peripheral blood. These receptors were collected from a human donor in a cohort sampled during active COVID-19. CDR3s include the opening cysteine and the closing phenylalanine or tryptophan. D genes are given only for firm matches. Some rows mark clone size as missing; the rest say once, few, many or name a class of expanded clone.

J gene,V gene,clone size,D gene,CDR3 protein,CDR3 DNA
TRBJ2-7,TRBV6-5,.,.,CVYYNLEQYF,TGTGTCTACTATAACCTCGAGCAGTACTTC
TRBJ1-2,TRBV28,.,.,CASSAGPGEHGYTF,TGTGCCAGCAGTGCGGGACCGGGGGAGCACGGCTACACCTTC
TRBJ1-2,TRBV7-2,.,.,CASSLRRPSYGYTF,TGTGCCAGCAGCTTGAGGAGGCCCTCCTATGGCTACACCTTC
TRBJ2-1,TRBV28,once,TRBD1,CASSFIGQAYNEQFF,TGTGCCAGCAGTTTTATCGGACAGGCTTACAATGAGCAGTTCTTC
TRBJ1-2,TRBV19,.,.,CASKGNYGYTF,TGTGCCAGTAAGGGGAACTATGGCTACACCTTC
TRBJ2-7,TRBV9,.,TRBD2,CASSVGLSGREGRNHSYEQYF,TGTGCCAGCAGCGTAGGATTGTCGGGGCGGGAGGGCAGAAACCACTCCTACGAGCAGTACTTC
TRBJ2-7,TRBV2,.,TRBD1,CASRMTGGAYEQYF,TGTGCCAGCAGGATGACAGGGGGGGCCTACGAGCAGTACTTC
TRBJ2-7,TRBV10-1,.,.,CASLGQQNSYEQYF,TGCGCCAGCCTTGGACAGCAAAACTCCTACGAGCAGTACTTC
TRBJ1-1,TRBV21-1,.,.,CASSGYRGNTEAFF,TGTGCCAGCAGTGGTTACAGGGGAAACACTGAAGCTTTCTTT
TRBJ1-1,TRBV2,.,.,CASSAYEMNTEAFF,TGTGCCAGCAGTGCGTACGAGATGAACACTGAAGCTTTCTTT
TRBJ1-2,TRBV3-1/TRBV3-2,.,TRBD1,CASSQVGQGLPQLNYGYTF,TGTGCCAGCAGCCAAGTCGGACAGGGCCTACCCCAGCTTAACTATGGCTACACCTTC
TRBJ2-2,TRBV7-2,.,.,CASSLFSGLNVGELFF,TGTGCCAGCAGCTTGTTCTCTGGACTTAATGTCGGGGAGCTGTTTTTT
TRBJ2-2,TRBV27,.,.,CASSPRRTLEWELFF,TGTGCCAGCAGTCCTCGCCGGACACTTGAATGGGAGCTGTTTTTT
TRBJ1-5,TRBV14,.,.,CASSQGGLGQPQHF,TGTGCCAGCAGCCAGGGGGGGTTGGGTCAGCCCCAGCATTTT
TRBJ1-4,TRBV6-1,once,.,CASSEGTEKLFF,TGTGCCAGCAGTGAAGGGACAGAAAAACTGTTTTTT
TRBJ1-1,TRBV7-2,.,TRBD1,CASSPIWGGQGFAEAFF,TGTGCCAGCAGCCCCATCTGGGGGGGACAGGGATTCGCTGAAGCTTTCTTT
TRBJ1-4,TRBV5-5,.,.,CASSWEGRRNEKLFF,TGTGCCAGCAGCTGGGAGGGACGGAGAAATGAAAAACTGTTTTTT
TRBJ2-7,TRBV27,.,.,CASRQREFAYEQYF,TGTGCCAGCAGACAACGGGAGTTTGCCTACGAGCAGTACTTC
TRBJ2-3,TRBV6-5,.,TRBD2,CASSLAGGPSTQYF,TGTGCCAGCAGCTTAGCGGGAGGGCCTTCTACGCAGTATTTT
TRBJ1-1,TRBV6-5,.,TRBD1,CASIEQGISTEAFF,TGTGCCAGCATCGAACAGGGGATTAGCACTGAAGCTTTCTTT
TRBJ2-7,TRBV6-1,.,.,CASSELRSSEQYF,TGTGCCAGCAGTGAATTGCGAAGTTCCGAGCAGTACTTC
TRBJ2-1,TRBV19,.,TRBD1,CASWGDRAGTGEQFF,TGTGCCAGCTGGGGGGATAGGGCAGGGACAGGTGAGCAGTTCTTC
TRBJ2-5,TRBV11-2,.,TRBD2,CASNEVTSGKEETQYF,TGTGCCAGCAACGAAGTGACTAGCGGGAAGGAAGAGACCCAGTACTTC
TRBJ2-7,TRBV15,.,TRBD1,CATSIRQGDEQYF,TGTGCCACCAGCATTCGACAGGGCGACGAGCAGTACTTC
TRBJ1-1,TRBV30,.,.,CAWNQGVRTEAFF,TGTGCCTGGAACCAAGGGGTAAGAACTGAAGCTTTCTTT
TRBJ1-2,TRBV9,.,.,CASSVARDGGYTF,TGTGCCAGCAGCGTAGCGAGGGATGGTGGCTACACCTTC
TRBJ1-2,TRBV7-9,.,.,CASSSTALGVGYGYTF,TGTGCCAGCAGCTCTACCGCACTCGGGGTAGGCTATGGCTACACCTTC
TRBJ2-1,TRBV13,.,TRBD2,CASSFKTGLADNNEQFF,TGTGCCAGCAGCTTTAAAACAGGACTAGCGGATAACAATGAGCAGTTCTTC
TRBJ2-1,TRBV27,.,TRBD2,CASGRGSGEGKQFF,TGTGCCAGCGGACGCGGGAGTGGGGAAGGGAAGCAGTTCTTC